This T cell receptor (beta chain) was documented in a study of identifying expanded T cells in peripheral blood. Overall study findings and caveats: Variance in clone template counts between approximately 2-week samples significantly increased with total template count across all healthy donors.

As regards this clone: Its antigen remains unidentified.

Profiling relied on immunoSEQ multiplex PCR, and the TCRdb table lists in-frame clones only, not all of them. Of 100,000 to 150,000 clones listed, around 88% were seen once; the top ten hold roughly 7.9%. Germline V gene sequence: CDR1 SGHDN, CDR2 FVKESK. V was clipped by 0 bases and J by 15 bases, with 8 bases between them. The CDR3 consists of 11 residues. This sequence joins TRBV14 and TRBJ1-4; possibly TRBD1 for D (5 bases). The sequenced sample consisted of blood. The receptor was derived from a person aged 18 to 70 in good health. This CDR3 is CASSQDLGVFF. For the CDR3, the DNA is TGTGCCAGCAGCCAAGATTTGGGGGTGTTTTTT.